This section outlines one T cell receptor (beta chain) sequence together with its context. The protocol was immunoSEQ multiplex PCR, while the TCRdb copy is restricted to in-frame clones and leaves out a portion. This table holds a few hundred thousand clones, roughly 87% found once. The data originate from a study of blood T cell repertoires in COVID-19. The germline CDR1 and CDR2 sequences are SGHNT and YYREEE (reference sequence). The ends were cut back, 1 base at V and 3 bases at J, with 6 bases in the middle. CDR3 length equals 13 residues. Sequencing was carried out using PBMCs or T cells enriched from blood (not recorded which). The V and J genes are TRBV5-4 and TRBJ2-3; no definite D call. The source of this sequence is a woman under 40 who had recovered from COVID-19. The CDR3 region is CASSLLGTDTQYF. The CDR3 DNA reads as TGTGCCAGCAGCTTGCTCGGGACAGATACGCAGTATTTT.